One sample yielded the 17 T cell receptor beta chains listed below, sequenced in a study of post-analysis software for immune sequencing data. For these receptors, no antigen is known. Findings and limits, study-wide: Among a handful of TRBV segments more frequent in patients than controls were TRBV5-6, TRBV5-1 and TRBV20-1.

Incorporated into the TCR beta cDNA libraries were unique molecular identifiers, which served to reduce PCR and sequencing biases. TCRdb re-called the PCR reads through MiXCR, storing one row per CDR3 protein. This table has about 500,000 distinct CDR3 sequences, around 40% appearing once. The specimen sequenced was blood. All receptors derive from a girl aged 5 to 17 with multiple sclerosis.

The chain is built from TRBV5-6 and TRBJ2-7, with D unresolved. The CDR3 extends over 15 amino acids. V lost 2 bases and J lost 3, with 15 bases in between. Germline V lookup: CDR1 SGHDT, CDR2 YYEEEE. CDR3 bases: TGTGCCAGCAGCTTCGGTTTCACTGGCAACTACGAGCAGTACTTC. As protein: CASSFGFTGNYEQYF.

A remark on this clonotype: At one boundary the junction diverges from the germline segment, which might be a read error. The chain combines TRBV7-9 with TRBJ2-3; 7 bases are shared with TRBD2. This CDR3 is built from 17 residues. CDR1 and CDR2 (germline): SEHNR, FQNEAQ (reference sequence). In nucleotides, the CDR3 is TGTGCCAGCAGCTTAGGGCAAGCGGGATCCCGCACAGATACGCGGTATTTT. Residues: CASSLGQAGSRTDTRYF.

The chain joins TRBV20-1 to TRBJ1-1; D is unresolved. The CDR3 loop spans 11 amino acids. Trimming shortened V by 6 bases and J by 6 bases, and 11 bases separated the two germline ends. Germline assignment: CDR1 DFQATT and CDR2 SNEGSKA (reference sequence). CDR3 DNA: TGCAGTGCCGTCCTTCGACCTGAAGCTTTCTTT. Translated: CSAVLRPEAFF.

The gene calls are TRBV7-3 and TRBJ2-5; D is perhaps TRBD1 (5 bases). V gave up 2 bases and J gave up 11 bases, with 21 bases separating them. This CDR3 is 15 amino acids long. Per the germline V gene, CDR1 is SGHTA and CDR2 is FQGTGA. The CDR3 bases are TGTGCCAGCAGCTTAGGCCTTCGAATGGACAATGAGCAGTACTTC. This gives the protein CASSLGLRMDNEQYF.

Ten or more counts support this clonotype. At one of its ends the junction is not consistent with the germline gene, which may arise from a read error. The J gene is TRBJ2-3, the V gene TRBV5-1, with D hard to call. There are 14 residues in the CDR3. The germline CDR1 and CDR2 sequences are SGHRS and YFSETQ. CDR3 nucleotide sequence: TGTGCCAGCAGTTTAGTAGCAAGCACAGATACGCAGTATTTT. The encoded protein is CASSLVASTDTQYF.

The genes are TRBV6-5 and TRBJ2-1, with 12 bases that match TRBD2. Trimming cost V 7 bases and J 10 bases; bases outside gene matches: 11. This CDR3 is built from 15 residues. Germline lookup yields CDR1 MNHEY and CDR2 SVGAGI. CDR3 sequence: CASTGTSGPLREQFF. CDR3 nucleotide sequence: TGTGCCAGCACCGGGACTAGCGGGCCCTTGCGGGAGCAGTTCTTC.

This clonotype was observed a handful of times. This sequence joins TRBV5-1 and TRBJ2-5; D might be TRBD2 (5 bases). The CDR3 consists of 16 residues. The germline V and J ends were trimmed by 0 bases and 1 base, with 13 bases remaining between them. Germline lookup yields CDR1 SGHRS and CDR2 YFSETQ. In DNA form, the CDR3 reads TGCGCCAGCAGCTTGGCAATCGCGGGTATCCAAGAGACCCAGTACTTC. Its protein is CASSLAIAGIQETQYF.

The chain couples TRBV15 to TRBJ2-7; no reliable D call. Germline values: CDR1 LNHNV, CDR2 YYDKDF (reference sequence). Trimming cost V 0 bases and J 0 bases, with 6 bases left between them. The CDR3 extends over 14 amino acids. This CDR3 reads CATSRDIGSYEQYF. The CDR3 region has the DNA TGTGCCACCAGCAGAGATATTGGCTCCTACGAGCAGTACTTC.

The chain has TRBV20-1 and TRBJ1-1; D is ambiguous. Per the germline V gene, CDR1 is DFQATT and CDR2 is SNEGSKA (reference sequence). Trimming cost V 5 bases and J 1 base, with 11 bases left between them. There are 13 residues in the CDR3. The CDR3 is CSAENRANTEAFF. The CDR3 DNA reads TGCAGTGCTGAAAACCGGGCGAACACTGAAGCTTTCTTT.

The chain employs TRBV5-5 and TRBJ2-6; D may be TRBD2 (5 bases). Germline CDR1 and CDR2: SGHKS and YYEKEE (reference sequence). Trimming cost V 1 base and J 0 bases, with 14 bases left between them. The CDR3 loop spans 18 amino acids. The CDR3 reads CASSLYGVMDSGANVLTF. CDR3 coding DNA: TGTGCCAGCAGCTTGTACGGGGTAATGGACTCTGGGGCCAACGTCCTGACTTTC.

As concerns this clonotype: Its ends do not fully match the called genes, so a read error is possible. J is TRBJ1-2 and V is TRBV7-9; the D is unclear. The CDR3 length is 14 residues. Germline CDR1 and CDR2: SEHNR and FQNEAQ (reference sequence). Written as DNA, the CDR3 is TGTCCCAGCAGCTTAGAGGGCAGGACCTATGGCTACACCTTC. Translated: CPSSLEGRTYGYTF.

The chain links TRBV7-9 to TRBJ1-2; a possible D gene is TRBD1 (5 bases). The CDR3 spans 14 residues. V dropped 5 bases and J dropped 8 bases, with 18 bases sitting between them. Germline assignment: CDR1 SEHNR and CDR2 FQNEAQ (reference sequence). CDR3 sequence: CASSLAGTFGGYTF. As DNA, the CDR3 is TGTGCCAGCAGCCTCGCCGGGACCTTTGGGGGCTACACCTTC.

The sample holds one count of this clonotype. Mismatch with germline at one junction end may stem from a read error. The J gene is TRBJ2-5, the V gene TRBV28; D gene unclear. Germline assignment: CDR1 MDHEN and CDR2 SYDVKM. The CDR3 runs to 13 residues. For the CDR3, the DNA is TGTGCCAACAGTTTACCGGCTCAAGAGACCCAGTACTTC. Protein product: CANSLPAQETQYF.

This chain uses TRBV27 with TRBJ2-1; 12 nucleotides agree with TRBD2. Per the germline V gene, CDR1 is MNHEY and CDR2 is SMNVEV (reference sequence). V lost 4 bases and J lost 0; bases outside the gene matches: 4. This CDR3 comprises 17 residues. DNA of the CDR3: TGTGCCAGCAGTTCACTGACTAGCGGGAGCTCCTACAATGAGCAGTTCTTC. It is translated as CASSSLTSGSSYNEQFF.

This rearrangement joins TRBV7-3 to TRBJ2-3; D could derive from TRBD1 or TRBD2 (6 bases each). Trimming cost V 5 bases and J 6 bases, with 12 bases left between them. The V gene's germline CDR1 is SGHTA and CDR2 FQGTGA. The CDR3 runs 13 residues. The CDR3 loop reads CASSPGARDTQYF. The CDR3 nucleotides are TGTGCCAGCAGCCCGGGGGCCCGTGATACGCAGTATTTT.

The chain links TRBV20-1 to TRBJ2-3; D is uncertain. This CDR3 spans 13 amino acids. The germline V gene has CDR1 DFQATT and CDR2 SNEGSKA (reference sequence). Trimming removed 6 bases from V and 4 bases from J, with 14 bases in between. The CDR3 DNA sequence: TGCAGTGCACCCCGCCCGAGAGCAGATACGCAGTATTTT. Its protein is CSAPRPRADTQYF.

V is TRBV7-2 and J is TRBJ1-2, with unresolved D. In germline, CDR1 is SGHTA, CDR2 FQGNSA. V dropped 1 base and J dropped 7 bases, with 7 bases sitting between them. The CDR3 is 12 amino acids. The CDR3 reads CASSLERLGYTF. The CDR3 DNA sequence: TGTGCCAGCAGCTTAGAACGGCTTGGCTACACCTTC.